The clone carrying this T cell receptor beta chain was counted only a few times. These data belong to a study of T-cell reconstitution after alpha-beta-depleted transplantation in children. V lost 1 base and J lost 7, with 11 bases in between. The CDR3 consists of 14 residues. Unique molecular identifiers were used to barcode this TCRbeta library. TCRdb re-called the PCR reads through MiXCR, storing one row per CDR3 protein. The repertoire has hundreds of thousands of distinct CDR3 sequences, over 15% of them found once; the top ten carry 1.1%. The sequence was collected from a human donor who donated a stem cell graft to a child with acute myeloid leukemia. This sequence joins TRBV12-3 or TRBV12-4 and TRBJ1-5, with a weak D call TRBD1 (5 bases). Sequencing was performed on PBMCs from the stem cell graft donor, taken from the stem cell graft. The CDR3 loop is CASSLGPGTQPQHF. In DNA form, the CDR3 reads TGTGCCAGCAGTTTAGGGCCAGGGACGCAGCCCCAGCATTTT.